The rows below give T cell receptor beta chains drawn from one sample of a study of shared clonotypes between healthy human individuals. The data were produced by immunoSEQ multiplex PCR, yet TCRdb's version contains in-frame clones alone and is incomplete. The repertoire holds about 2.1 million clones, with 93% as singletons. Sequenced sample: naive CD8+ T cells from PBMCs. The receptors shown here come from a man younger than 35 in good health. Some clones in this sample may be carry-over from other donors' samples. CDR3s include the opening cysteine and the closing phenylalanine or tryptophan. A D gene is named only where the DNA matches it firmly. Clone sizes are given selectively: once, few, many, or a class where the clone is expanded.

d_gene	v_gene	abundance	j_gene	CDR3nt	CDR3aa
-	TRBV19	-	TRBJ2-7	TGTGCCAGTAGTACCGGACTAAGCTACGAGCAGTACTTC	CASSTGLSYEQYF
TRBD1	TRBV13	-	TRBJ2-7	TGTGCCAGCAGCTCACAGGGGGCCGGTTGGGAGCAGTACTTC	CASSSQGAGWEQYF
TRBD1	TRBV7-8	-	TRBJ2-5	TGTGCCAGCAGCATACAGGGGGCGGGGGAGACCCAGTACTTC	CASSIQGAGETQYF
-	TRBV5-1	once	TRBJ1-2	TGCGCCAGCAGCTTATTCGCGCCAACACTACCTAATGGCTACACCTTC	CASSLFAPTLPNGYTF
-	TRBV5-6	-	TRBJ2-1	TGTGCCAGCAGTTTTCTGGGATCGGATGAGCAGTTCTTC	CASSFLGSDEQFF
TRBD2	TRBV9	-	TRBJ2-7	TGTGCCAGCAGCGTAGGTCTCAGCGGGAGTAACTACGAGCAGTACTTC	CASSVGLSGSNYEQYF
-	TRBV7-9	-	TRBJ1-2	TGTGCCAGCAGCGATACCCGGGACACCCGGGATGGCTACACCTTC	CASSDTRDTRDGYTF
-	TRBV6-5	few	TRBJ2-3	TGTGCCAGCAGTTACTCGGCAGGGGAGGTCGCAGATACGCAGTATTTT	CASSYSAGEVADTQYF
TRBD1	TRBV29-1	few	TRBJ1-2	TGCAGCGGGACAGGGTCCTATGGCTACACCTTC	CSGTGSYGYTF
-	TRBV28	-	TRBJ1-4	TGTGCCAGCAGTTTACAGGAGGTTGAGGAAAAACTGTTTTTT	CASSLQEVEEKLFF
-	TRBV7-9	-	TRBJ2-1	TGTGCCAGCAGCTTTGGCAACAATGAGCAGTTCTTC	CASSFGNNEQFF
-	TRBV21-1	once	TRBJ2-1	TGTGCCAGCAGCAAAGGAGGGACTAGCGGGAGAGAGTACAATGAGCAGTTCTTC	CASSKGGTSGREYNEQFF
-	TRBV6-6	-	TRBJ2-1	TGTGCCAGCAGTTACAAGGCAGTAAACCGTTGGAATGAGCAGTTCTTC	CASSYKAVNRWNEQFF
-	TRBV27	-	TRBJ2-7	TGTGCCAGCAGTTTCTTTGCCGGCTACGAGCAGTACTTC	CASSFFAGYEQYF
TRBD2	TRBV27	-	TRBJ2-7	TGTGCCAGCAGTCCAGGGACTAGCGGGACATCCGAGCAGTACTTC	CASSPGTSGTSEQYF
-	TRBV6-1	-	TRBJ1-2	TGTGCCAGCAGCCAAACCCCCTCCGGAGGCTATGGCTACACCTTC	CASSQTPSGGYGYTF
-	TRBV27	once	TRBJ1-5	TGTGCCAGCAGCCCCGACAGGATTAGCAATCAGCCCCAGCATTTT	CASSPDRISNQPQHF
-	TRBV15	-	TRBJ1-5	TGTGCCACCAGCAGCTTGTATTCTCAGCCCCAGCATTTT	CATSSLYSQPQHF
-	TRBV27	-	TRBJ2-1	TGTGCCAGTCGGTTAGAGGGTGCCTACAATGAGCAGTTCTTC	CASRLEGAYNEQFF
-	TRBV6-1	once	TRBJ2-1	TGTGCCAGCAGTTTAGACCGGGACGGCGAACTCTTC	CASSLDRDGELF
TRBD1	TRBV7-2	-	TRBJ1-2	TGTGCCAGCAGCTCAAACCTAGGGACAGATTTTCGCACCTTC	CASSSNLGTDFRTF
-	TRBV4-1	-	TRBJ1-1	TGCGCCAGCAGCCAAGACGGGACAAGGGGTAGGGAAGCTTTCTTT	CASSQDGTRGREAFF